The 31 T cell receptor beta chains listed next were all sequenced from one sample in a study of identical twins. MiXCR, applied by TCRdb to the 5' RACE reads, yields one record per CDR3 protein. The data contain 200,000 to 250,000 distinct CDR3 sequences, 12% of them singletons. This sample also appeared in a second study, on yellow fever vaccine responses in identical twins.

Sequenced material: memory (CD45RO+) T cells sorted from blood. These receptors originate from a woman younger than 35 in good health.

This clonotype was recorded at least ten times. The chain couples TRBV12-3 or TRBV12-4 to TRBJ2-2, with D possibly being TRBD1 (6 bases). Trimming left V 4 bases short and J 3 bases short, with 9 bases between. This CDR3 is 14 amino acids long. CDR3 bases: TGTGCCAGCAGTTCCCAGGGGTACACCGGGGAGCTGTTTTTT. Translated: CASSSQGYTGELFF.

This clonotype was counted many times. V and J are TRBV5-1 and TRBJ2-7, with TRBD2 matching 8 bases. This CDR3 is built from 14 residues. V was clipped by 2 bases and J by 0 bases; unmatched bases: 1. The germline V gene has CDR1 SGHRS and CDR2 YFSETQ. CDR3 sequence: CASSFGTSSYEQYF. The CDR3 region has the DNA TGCGCCAGCAGCTTCGGGACTAGCTCCTACGAGCAGTACTTC.

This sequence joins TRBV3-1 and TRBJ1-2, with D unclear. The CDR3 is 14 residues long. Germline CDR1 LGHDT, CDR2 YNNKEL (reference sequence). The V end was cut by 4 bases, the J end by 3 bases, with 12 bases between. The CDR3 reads CASSPLLGDYGYTF. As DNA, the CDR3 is TGTGCCAGCAGCCCTCTGTTAGGAGACTATGGCTACACCTTC.

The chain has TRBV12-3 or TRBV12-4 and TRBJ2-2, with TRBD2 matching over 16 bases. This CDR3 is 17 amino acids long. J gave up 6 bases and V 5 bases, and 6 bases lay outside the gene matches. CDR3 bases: TGTGCCAGCAGTCAGGGACTAGCGGGAGGGGCAGCCGGGGAGCTGTTTTTT. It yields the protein CASSQGLAGGAAGELFF.

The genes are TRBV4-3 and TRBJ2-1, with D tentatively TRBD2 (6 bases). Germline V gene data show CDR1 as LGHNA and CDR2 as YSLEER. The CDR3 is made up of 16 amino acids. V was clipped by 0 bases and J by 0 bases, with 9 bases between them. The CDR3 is CASSQDGSGSYNEQFF. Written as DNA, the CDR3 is TGCGCCAGCAGCCAAGACGGGAGCGGCTCCTACAATGAGCAGTTCTTC.

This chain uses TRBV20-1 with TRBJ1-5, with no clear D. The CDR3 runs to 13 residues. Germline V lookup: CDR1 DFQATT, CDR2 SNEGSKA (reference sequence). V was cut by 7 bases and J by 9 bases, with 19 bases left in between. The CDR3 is CSVTPGLGVPQHF. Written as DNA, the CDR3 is TGCAGTGTCACACCGGGGTTAGGCGTGCCCCAGCATTTT.

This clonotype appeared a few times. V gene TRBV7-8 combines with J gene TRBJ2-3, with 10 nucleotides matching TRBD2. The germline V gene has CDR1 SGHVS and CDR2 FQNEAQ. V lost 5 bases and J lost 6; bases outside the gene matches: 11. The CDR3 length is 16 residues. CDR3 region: CASSLSERGGRDTQYF. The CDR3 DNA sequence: TGTGCCAGCAGCCTCAGTGAGCGGGGGGGCCGGGATACGCAGTATTTT.

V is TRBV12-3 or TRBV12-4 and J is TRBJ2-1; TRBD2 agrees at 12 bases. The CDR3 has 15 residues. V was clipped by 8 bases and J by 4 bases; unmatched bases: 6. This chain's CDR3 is CASLPTSGSYNEQFF. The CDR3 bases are TGTGCCAGCTTGCCGACTAGCGGGAGTTACAATGAGCAGTTCTTC.

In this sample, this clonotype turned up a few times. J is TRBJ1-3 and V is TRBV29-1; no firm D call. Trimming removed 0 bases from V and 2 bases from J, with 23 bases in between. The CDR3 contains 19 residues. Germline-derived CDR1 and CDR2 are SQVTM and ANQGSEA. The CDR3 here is CSVEDWKLRRLSAGNTIYF. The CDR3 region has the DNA TGCAGCGTTGAAGATTGGAAATTGAGGAGGTTGAGTGCTGGAAACACCATATATTTT.

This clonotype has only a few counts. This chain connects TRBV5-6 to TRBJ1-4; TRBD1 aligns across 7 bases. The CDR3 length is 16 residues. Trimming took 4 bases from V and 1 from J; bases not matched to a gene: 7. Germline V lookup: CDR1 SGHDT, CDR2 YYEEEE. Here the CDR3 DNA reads TGTGCCAGCAGCCCCCAGGGGGGGTTAACTAATGAAAAACTGTTTTTT. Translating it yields CASSPQGGLTNEKLFF.

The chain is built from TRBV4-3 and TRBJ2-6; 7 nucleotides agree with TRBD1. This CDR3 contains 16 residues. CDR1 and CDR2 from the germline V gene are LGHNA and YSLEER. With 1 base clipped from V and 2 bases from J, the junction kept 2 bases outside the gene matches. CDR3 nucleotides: TGCGCCAGCAGCCAAGTAGACAGGGCTGGGGCCAACGTCCTGACTTTC. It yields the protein CASSQVDRAGANVLTF.

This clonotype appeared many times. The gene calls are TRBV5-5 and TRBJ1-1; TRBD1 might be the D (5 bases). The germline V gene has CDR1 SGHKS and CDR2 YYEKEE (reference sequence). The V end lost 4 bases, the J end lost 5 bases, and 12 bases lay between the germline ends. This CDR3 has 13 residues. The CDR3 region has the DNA TGTGCCAGCAGCCCTCCATGGGGGACTGAAGCTTTCTTT. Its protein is CASSPPWGTEAFF.

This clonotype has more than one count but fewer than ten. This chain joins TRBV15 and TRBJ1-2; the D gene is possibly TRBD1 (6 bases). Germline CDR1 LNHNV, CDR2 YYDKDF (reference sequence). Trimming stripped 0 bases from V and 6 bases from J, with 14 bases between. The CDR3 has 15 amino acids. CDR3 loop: CATSREAGGANGYTF. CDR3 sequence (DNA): TGTGCCACCAGCAGAGAGGCTGGGGGGGCAAATGGCTACACCTTC.

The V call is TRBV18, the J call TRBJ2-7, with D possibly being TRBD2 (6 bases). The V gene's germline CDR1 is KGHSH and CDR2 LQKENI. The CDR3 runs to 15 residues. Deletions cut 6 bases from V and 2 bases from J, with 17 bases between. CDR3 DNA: TGTGCCAGCTCGTTGTACGGCGGGACCGCCTACGAGCAGTACTTC. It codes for CASSLYGGTAYEQYF.

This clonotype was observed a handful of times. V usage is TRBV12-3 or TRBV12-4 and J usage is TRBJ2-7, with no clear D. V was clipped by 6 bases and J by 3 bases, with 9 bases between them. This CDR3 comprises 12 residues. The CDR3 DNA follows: TGTGCCAGCAGGAGTCTGTACTACGAGCAGTACTTC. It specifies CASRSLYYEQYF.

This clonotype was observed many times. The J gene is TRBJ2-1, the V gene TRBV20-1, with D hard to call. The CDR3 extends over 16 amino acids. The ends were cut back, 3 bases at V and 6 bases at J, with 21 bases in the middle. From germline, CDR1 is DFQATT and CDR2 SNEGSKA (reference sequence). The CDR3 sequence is CSASRPILAHTNEQFF. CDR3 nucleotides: TGCAGTGCTAGTAGGCCCATTCTCGCGCACACCAATGAGCAGTTCTTC.

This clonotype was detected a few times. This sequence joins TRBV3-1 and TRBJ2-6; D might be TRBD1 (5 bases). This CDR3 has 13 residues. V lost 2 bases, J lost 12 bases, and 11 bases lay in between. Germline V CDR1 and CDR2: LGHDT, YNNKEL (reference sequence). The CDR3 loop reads CASSQRQTGVLTF. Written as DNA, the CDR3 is TGTGCCAGCAGCCAAAGACAGACTGGCGTCCTGACTTTC.

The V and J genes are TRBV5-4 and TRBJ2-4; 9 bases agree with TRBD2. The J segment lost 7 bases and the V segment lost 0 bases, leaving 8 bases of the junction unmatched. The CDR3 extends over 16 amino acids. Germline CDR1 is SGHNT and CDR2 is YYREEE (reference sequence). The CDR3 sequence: CASSLAQAGGYNIQYF. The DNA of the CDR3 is TGTGCCAGCAGCTTGGCCCAGGCGGGAGGGTACAACATTCAGTACTTC.

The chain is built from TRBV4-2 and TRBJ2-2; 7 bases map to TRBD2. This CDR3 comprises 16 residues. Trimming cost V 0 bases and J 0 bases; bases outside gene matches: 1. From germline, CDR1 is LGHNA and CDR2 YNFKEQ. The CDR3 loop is CASSQEAGTNTGELFF. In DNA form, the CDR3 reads TGTGCCAGCAGCCAAGAAGCGGGGACGAACACCGGGGAGCTGTTTTTT.

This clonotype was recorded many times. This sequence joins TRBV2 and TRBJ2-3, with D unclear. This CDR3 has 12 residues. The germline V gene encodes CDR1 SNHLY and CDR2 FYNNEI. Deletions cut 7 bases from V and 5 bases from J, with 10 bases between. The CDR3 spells CASIEQKDTQYF. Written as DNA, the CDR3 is TGTGCCAGCATAGAACAAAAAGATACGCAGTATTTT. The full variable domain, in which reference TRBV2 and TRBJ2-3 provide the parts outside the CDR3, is EPEVTQTPSHQVTQMGQEVILRCVPISNHLYFYWYRQILGQKVEFLVSFYNNEISEKSEIFDDQFSVERPDGSNFTLKIRSTKLEDSAMYFCASIEQKDTQYFGPGTRLTVL.

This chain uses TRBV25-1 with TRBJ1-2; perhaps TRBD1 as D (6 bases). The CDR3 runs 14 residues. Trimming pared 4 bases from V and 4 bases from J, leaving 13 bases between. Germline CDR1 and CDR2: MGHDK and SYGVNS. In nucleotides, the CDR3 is TGTGCCAGCAGTGGTCCGGGACACGGCTATGGCTACACCTTC. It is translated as CASSGPGHGYGYTF.

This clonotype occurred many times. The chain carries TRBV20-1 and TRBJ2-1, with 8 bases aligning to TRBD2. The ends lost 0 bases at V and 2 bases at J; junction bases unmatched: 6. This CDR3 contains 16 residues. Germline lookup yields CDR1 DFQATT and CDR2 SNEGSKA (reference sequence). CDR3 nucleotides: TGCAGTGCTAGAGATCGGTTTAGCGGGGCCTACAATGAGCAGTTCTTC. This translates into CSARDRFSGAYNEQFF.

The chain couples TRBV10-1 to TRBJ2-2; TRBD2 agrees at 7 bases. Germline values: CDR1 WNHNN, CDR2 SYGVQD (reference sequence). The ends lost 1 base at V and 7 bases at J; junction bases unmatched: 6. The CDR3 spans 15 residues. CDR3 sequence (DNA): TGCGCCAGCAGTGAGTACGGCGGGGGAATCGGGGAGCTGTTTTTT. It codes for CASSEYGGGIGELFF.

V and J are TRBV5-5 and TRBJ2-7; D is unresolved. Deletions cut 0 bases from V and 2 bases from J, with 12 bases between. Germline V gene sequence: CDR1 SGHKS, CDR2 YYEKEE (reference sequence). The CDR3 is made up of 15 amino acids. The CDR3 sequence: CASSLDFSAPYEQYF. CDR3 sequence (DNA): TGTGCCAGCAGCTTGGATTTCTCGGCACCCTACGAGCAGTACTTC. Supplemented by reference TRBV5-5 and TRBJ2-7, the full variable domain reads DAGVTQSPTHLIKTRGQQVTLRCSPISGHKSVSWYQQVLGQGPQFIFQYYEKEERGRGNFPDRFSARQFPNYSSELNVNALLLGDSALYLCASSLDFSAPYEQYFGPGTRLTVT.

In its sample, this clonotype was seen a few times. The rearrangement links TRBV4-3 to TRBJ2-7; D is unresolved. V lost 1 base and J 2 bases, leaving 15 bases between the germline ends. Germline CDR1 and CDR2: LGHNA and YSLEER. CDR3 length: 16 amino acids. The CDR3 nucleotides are TGCGCCAGCAGCCAAGTTCCCGGCCAGCCAGCCTACGAGCAGTACTTC. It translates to CASSQVPGQPAYEQYF.

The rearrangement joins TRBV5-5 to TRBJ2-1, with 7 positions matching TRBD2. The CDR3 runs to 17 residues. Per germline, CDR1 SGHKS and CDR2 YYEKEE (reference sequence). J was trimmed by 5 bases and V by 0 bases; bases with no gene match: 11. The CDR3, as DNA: TGTGCCAGCAGCTTGGGGCGGGAGAGAAACGGTAACAATGAGCAGTTCTTC. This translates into CASSLGRERNGNNEQFF. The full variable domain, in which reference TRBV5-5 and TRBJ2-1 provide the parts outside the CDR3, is DAGVTQSPTHLIKTRGQQVTLRCSPISGHKSVSWYQQVLGQGPQFIFQYYEKEERGRGNFPDRFSARQFPNYSSELNVNALLLGDSALYLCASSLGRERNGNNEQFFGPGTRLTVL.

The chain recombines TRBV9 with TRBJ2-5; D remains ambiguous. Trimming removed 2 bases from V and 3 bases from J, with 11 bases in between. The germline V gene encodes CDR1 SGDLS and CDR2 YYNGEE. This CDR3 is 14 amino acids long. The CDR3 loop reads CASSVSGPEETQYF. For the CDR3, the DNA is TGTGCCAGCAGCGTCTCCGGACCAGAAGAGACCCAGTACTTC.

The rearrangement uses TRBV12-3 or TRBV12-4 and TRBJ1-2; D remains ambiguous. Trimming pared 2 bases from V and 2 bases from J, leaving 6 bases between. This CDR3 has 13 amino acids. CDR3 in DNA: TGTGCCAGCAGTTTAAATCAGAACTATGGCTACACCTTC. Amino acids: CASSLNQNYGYTF.

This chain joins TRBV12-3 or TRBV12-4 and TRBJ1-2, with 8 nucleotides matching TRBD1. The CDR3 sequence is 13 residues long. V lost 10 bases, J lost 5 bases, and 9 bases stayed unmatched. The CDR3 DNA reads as TGTGCCACCACCCGGACAGGGATGTATGGCTACACCTTC. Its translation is CATTRTGMYGYTF.

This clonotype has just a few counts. The CDR3 DNA is TGTGCCAGCAGCCAAGGCGGGGGAGGGGGTGCAGATACGCAGTATTTT. This gives the protein CASSQGGGGGADTQYF. The rearrangement uses TRBV4-2 and TRBJ2-3; tentative D call: TRBD2 (7 bases). CDR1 and CDR2 (germline): LGHNA, YNFKEQ. The CDR3 is made up of 16 amino acids. Trimming took 1 base from V and 4 from J, leaving 15 bases between them.

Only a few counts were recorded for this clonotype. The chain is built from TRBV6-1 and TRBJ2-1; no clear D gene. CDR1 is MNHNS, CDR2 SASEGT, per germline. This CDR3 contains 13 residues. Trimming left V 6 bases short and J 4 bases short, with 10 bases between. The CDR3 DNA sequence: TGTGCCAGCAGCCCGAATTATTACAATGAGCAGTTCTTC. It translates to CASSPNYYNEQFF.